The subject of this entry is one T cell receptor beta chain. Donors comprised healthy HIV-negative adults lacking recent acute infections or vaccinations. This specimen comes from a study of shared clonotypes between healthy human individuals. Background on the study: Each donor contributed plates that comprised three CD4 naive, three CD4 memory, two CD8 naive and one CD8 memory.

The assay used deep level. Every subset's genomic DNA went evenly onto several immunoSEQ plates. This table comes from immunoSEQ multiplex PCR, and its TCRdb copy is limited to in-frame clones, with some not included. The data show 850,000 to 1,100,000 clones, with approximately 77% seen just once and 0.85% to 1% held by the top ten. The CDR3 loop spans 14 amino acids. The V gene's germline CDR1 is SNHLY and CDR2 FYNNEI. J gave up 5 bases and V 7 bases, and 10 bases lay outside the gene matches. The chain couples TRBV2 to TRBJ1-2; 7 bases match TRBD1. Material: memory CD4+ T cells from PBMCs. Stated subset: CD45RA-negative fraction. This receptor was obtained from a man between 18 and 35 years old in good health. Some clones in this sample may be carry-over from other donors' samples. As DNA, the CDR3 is TGTGCCAGCAAGTGGGAGGGACAGTTTTATGGCTACACCTTC. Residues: CASKWEGQFYGYTF.